Listed below are T cell receptor beta chains from one sample, sequenced in a study of cytomegalovirus exposure and HLA in healthy donors. Some clones are missing from TCRdb's copy, which holds only in-frame ones; the method was immunoSEQ multiplex PCR. There are 200,000 to 250,000 clones in the sample; about 80% occur only once, and roughly 7.4% lies in the top ten. The source material was PBMCs. These receptors originate from a woman aged 55-70 years in good health and CMV-seropositive. CDR3s include the opening cysteine and the closing phenylalanine or tryptophan. A D gene is named only where the DNA matches it firmly. Clone size appears in some rows only: once, few, many, or a class for an expanded clone.

D	size	V	J	DNA	CDR3
TRBD1	-	TRBV6-5	TRBJ1-2	TGTGCCAGCAGATCCGGACAGGGGGCATGGGGCTACACCTTC	CASRSGQGAWGYTF
TRBD1	once	TRBV18	TRBJ1-2	TGTGCCAGCTCACCCATCCGGGACAGGGGTGCCTATGGCTACACCTTC	CASSPIRDRGAYGYTF
TRBD1	few	TRBV10-3	TRBJ1-1	TGTGCCATCAGCCTTGGACAGGGGTCCACTGAAGCTTTCTTT	CAISLGQGSTEAFF
-	-	TRBV11-3	TRBJ2-7	TGTGCCAGCAGCTTAGAGCGACTAGTTCGGTTCCTAAACGCCTACGAGCAGTACTTC	CASSLERLVRFLNAYEQYF
-	-	TRBV9	TRBJ1-4	TGTGCCAGCAGCGTAGATCAGGCAACTAATGAAAAACTGTTTTTT	CASSVDQATNEKLFF
TRBD1	-	TRBV5-4	TRBJ1-2	TGTGCCAGCAGCTTTACGACAGGGGCTAACTATGGCTACACCTTC	CASSFTTGANYGYTF
TRBD1	-	TRBV27	TRBJ2-1	TGTGCCAGCATCTCCTCGCGAAGGGGGCCATACAATGAGCAGTTCTTC	CASISSRRGPYNEQFF
-	few	TRBV7-9	TRBJ1-4	TGTGCCAGCAGCCCGCAGGGGCTAACTAATGAAAAACTGTTTTTT	CASSPQGLTNEKLFF
-	-	TRBV18	TRBJ1-2	TGTGCCAGCTCACCGTCCGGGGTGGGAAACTATGGCTACACCTTC	CASSPSGVGNYGYTF
-	once	TRBV10-3	TRBJ1-1	TGTGCCATCAGTGTTGGACAGCAGGGCCAAAACACTGAAGCTTTCTTT	CAISVGQQGQNTEAFF
TRBD2	-	TRBV7-9	TRBJ2-1	TGTTCCAGCAGCTTAGGGCCAAAGCGGGAGAACCATGAGCAGTTCTTC	CSSSLGPKRENHEQFF
TRBD1	-	TRBV6-5	TRBJ2-2	TGTGCCAGCAGGTACAGGGGTGGGACCGGGGAGCTGTTTTTT	CASRYRGGTGELFF
-	-	TRBV27	TRBJ2-5	TGTGCCAGCAGTTTGCAGGGTTCTCTGGAGACCCAGTACTTC	CASSLQGSLETQYF
TRBD2	-	TRBV11-2	TRBJ2-5	TGTGCCAGCAGCTTTGAGGGTAGCGGGAGGGAGACCCAGTACTTC	CASSFEGSGRETQYF
-	-	TRBV18	TRBJ2-7	TGTGCCAGCTCACCACGTCTTGCGGAGCGAAGGAACTCCTACGAGCAGTACTTC	CASSPRLAERRNSYEQYF
-	-	TRBV4-2	TRBJ1-1	TGTGCCAGCAGCCCGGGAGGGAACACTGAAGCTTTCTTT	CASSPGGNTEAFF
TRBD2	once	TRBV5-1	TRBJ2-5	TGCGCCAGCAGGGCGGGAGTAACAGAGACCCAGTACTTC	CASRAGVTETQYF
-	-	TRBV6-5	TRBJ2-5	TGTGCCAGCAGTCAAATCGGGGGGACCCAGTACTTC	CASSQIGGTQYF
TRBD2	few	TRBV5-1	TRBJ2-7	TGCGCCAGCAGCCACAAGAACTCCCGGGAGGCCTCCTACGAGCAGTACTTC	CASSHKNSREASYEQYF
-	-	TRBV6-1	TRBJ1-3	TGTGCCAGCAGTCGGGACAATGCTCTGGGAAACACCATATATTTT	CASSRDNALGNTIYF
TRBD1	-	TRBV7-9	TRBJ1-1	TGTGCCAGCAGCTTAAGGGCAGGGGGGAACACTGAAGCTTTCTTT	CASSLRAGGNTEAFF
-	-	TRBV5-1	TRBJ1-1	TGCGCCAGCAGCCCTGCCCGCCGAGATGGCACTGAAGCTTTCTTT	CASSPARRDGTEAFF
TRBD2	-	TRBV27	TRBJ2-7	TGTGCCAGCAAATTGACTAGCGATAGATACGAGCAGTACTTC	CASKLTSDRYEQYF
-	-	TRBV7-9	TRBJ1-4	TGTGCCAGCAGCTTATTCGGGGGTAATGAAAAACTGTTTTTT	CASSLFGGNEKLFF
TRBD1	-	TRBV13	TRBJ2-1	TGTGCCAGCAGCACGAGGACAGGCCGCAATGAGCAGTTCTTC	CASSTRTGRNEQFF
TRBD2	-	TRBV7-9	TRBJ2-1	TGTGCCAGCAGCTTAGGCGGGAGTAAAGAGCAGTTCTTC	CASSLGGSKEQFF
-	-	TRBV15	TRBJ1-1	TGTGCCACCAGCAGAGATCTAACGGAAGCTTTCTTT	CATSRDLTEAFF
TRBD2	-	TRBV10-1	TRBJ2-1	TGCGCCAGCAGTGATGCGGGAGTACCCTACAATGAGCAGTTCTTC	CASSDAGVPYNEQFF
TRBD1	-	TRBV5-1	TRBJ1-2	TGCGCCAGCAGCCTGGTGGTGACAGGGGGCTATGGCTACACCTTC	CASSLVVTGGYGYTF
TRBD1	-	TRBV2	TRBJ1-2	TGTGCCAGCAGAGAAGGGGGACAGGGCTATGGCTACACCTTC	CASREGGQGYGYTF
-	-	TRBV7-8	TRBJ2-5	TGTGCCAGCAGCTTAGTTGGGGGACTCATGCAAGAGACCCAGTACTTC	CASSLVGGLMQETQYF
-	-	TRBV29-1	TRBJ1-1	TGCAGCGTTGATCCCACGGGAACGACTGAAGCTTTCTTT	CSVDPTGTTEAFF
TRBD1	-	TRBV29-1	TRBJ1-2	TGCAGCGTTGAATCCTCAGATGGACAGGGGTTCCATGGCTACACCTTC	CSVESSDGQGFHGYTF
-	-	TRBV7-2	TRBJ1-2	TGTGCCAGCAGCTTAGCAAGGCAGGGCCGGGGCTACACCTTC	CASSLARQGRGYTF
-	-	TRBV5-5	TRBJ1-5	TGTGCCAGCAGCTTGGGGATGAACAGGGCAATGAGCAATCAGCCCCAGCATTTT	CASSLGMNRAMSNQPQHF
-	-	TRBV9	TRBJ2-3	TGTGCCAGCAGGAGGGGGGGCAGCACAGATACGCAGTATTTT	CASRRGGSTDTQYF
TRBD2	-	TRBV5-1	TRBJ2-2	TGCGCCAGCAGCTTGGAGGTAGCGGGAGGGCTCTGGGAGCTGTTTTTT	CASSLEVAGGLWELFF
TRBD2	-	TRBV27	TRBJ2-7	TGTGCCAGCAGTTTAAGGCCCCCGGCTAGCGGGACGTACGAGCAGTACTTC	CASSLRPPASGTYEQYF
-	-	TRBV5-1	TRBJ2-7	TGCGCCAGCAGTCCAGAGGGGGGGAGCGAGCAGTACTTC	CASSPEGGSEQYF
TRBD2	-	TRBV27	TRBJ2-1	TGTGCCAGCAGTTTATCGAAGGCTAGCGGGAGTTCCTACAATGAGCAGTTCTTC	CASSLSKASGSSYNEQFF
-	-	TRBV29-1	TRBJ2-7	TGCAGCGTTAAAACAGTTCCCTACGAGCAGTACTTC	CSVKTVPYEQYF
TRBD2	few	TRBV28	TRBJ2-7	TGTGCCAGCAGCCGACTAGCGGGGTACGAGCAGTACTTC	CASSRLAGYEQYF
TRBD2	-	TRBV11-3	TRBJ2-1	TGTGCCAGCAGCTCCCCCAGACTAGCGGGAGAAGATGAGCAGTTCTTC	CASSSPRLAGEDEQFF